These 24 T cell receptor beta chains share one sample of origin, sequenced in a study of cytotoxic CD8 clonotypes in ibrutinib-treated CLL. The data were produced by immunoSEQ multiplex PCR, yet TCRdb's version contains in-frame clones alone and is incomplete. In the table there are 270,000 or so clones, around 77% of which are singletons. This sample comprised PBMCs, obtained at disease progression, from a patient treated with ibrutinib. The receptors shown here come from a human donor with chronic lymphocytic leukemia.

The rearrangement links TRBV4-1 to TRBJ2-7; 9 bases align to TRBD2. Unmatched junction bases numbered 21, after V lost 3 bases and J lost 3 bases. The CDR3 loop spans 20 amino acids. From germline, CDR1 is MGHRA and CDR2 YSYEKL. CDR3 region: CASSHVVFGLSGREVYEQYF. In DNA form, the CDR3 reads TGCGCCAGCAGCCACGTAGTCTTCGGTCTTAGCGGGAGAGAGGTCTACGAGCAGTACTTC.

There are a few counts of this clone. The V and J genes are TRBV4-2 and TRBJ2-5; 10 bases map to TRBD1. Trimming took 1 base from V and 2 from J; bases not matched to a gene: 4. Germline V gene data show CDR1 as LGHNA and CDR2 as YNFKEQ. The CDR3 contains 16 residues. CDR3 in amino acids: CASSQGGTGDQETQYF. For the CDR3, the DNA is TGTGCCAGCAGCCAAGGAGGGACAGGGGATCAAGAGACCCAGTACTTC.

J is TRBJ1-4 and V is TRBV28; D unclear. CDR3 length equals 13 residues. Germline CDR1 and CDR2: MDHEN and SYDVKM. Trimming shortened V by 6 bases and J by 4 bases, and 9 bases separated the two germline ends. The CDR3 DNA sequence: TGTGCCAGCAGCCGACGGAATAATGAAAAACTGTTTTTT. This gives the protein CASSRRNNEKLFF.

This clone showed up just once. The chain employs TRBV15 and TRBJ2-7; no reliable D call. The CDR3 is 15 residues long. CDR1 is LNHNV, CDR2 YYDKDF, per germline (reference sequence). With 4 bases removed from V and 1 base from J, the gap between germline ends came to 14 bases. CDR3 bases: TGTGCCACCAGCACAAAACCCGGCCAATCCTACGAGCAGTACTTC. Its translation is CATSTKPGQSYEQYF.

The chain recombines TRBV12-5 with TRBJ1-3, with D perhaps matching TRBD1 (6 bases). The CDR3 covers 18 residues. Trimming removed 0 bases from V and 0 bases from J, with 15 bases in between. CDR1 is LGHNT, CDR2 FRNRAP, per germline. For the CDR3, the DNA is TGTGCTAGTGGTTTGGTAAGGGACACCAAAGACTCTGGAAACACCATATATTTT. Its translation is CASGLVRDTKDSGNTIYF.

The DNA of the CDR3 is TGTGCCATCAGTGGAACGGGGGGCAATGAGCAGTTCTTC. This codes for CAISGTGGNEQFF. The chain is built from TRBV10-3 and TRBJ2-1, with 7 bases that match TRBD2. Germline CDR1 ENHRY, CDR2 SYGVKD. The CDR3 has 13 residues. V dropped 4 bases and J dropped 6; count of bases not matched to a gene: 3.

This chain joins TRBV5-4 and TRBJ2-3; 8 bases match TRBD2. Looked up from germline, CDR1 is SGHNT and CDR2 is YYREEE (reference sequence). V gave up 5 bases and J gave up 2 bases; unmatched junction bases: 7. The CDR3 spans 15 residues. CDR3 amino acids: CASSLRGGFTDTQYF. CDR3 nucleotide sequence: TGTGCCAGCAGTCTCCGGGGGGGGTTCACAGATACGCAGTATTTT.

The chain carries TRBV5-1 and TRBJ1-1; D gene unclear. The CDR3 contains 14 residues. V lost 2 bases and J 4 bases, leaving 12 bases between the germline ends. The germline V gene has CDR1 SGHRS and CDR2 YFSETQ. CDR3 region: CASSFRIAGTEAFF. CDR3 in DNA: TGCGCCAGCAGCTTTAGAATTGCAGGCACTGAAGCTTTCTTT.

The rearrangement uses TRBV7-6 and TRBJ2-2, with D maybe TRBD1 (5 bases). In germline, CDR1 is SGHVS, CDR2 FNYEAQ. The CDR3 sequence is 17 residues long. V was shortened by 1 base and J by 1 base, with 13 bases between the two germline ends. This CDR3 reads CASSLGPGSMNTGELFF. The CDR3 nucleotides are TGTGCCAGCAGCTTAGGCCCAGGGTCAATGAACACCGGGGAGCTGTTTTTT.

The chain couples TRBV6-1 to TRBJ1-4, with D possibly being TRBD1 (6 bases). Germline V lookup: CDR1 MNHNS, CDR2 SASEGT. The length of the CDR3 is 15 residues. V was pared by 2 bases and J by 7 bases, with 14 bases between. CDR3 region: CASSETQGLSEKLFF. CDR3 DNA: TGTGCCAGCAGTGAAACCCAGGGGCTTAGTGAAAAACTGTTTTTT.

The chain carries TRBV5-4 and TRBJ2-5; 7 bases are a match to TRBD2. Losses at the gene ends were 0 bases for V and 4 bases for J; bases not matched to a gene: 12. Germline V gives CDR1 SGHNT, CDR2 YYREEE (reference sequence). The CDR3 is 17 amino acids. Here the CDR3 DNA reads TGTGCCAGCAGCTTGGGGCTAGCGGCCTACTGGGGAGAGACCCAGTACTTC. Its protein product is CASSLGLAAYWGETQYF.

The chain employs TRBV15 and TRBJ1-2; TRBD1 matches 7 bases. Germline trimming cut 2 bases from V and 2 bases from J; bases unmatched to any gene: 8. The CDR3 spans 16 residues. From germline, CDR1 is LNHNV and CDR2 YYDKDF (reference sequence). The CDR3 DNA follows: TGTGCCACCAGCAGACCGGGACAGCCGGCAAACTATGGCTACACCTTC. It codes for CATSRPGQPANYGYTF.

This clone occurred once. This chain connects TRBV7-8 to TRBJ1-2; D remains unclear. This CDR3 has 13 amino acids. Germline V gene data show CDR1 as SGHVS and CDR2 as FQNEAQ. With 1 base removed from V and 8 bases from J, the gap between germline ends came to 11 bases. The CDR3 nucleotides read TGTGCCAGCAGCTTAGATCTCTGGTCCGGCTACACCTTC. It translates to CASSLDLWSGYTF.

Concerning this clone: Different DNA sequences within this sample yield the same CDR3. CDR3 coding DNA: TGTGCCATCAGTCTTGACAGGTCGTATGGCTACACCTTC. Its protein is CAISLDRSYGYTF. V and J are TRBV10-3 and TRBJ1-2; D is possibly TRBD1 (6 bases). Germline values: CDR1 ENHRY, CDR2 SYGVKD. The CDR3 runs 13 residues. V shed 5 bases and J shed 5 bases, with 12 bases lying between them.

CDR3 in DNA: TGTGCCGCGTCCCCTCAAAATCAGCCCCAGCATTTT. Protein: CAASPQNQPQHF. J is TRBJ1-5 and V is TRBV6-1; D unresolved. V was pared by 11 bases and J by 4 bases, with 12 bases between. The CDR3 has 12 residues. CDR1 MNHNS and CDR2 SASEGT come from the germline V gene.

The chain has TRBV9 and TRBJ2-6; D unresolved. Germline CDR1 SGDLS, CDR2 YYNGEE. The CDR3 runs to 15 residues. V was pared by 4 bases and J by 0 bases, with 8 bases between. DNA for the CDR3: TGTGCCAGCAGCCAGATGAGCTCTGGGGCCAACGTCCTGACTTTC. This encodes CASSQMSSGANVLTF.

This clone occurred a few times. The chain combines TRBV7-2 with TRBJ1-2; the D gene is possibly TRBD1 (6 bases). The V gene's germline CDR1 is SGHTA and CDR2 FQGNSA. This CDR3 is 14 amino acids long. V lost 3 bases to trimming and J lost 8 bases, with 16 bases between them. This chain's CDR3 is CASSLDTGPWGYTF. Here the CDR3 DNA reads TGTGCCAGCAGCTTGGACACAGGGCCGTGGGGCTACACCTTC. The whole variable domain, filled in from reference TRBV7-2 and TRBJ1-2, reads GAGVSQSPSNKVTEKGKDVELRCDPISGHTALYWYRQSLGQGLEFLIYFQGNSAPDKSGLPSDRFSAERTGGSVSTLTIQRTQQEDSAVYLCASSLDTGPWGYTFGSGTRLTVV.

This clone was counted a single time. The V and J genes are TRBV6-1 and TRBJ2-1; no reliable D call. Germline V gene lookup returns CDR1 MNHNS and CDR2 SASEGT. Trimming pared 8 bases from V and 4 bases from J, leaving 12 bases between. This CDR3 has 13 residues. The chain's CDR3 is CASRPISYNEQFF. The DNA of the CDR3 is TGTGCCAGCCGTCCGATCTCTTACAATGAGCAGTTCTTC.

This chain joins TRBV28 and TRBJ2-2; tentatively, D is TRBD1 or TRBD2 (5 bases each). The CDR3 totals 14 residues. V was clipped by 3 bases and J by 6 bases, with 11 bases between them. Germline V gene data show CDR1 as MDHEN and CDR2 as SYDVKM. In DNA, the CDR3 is TGTGCCAGCAGTTTCAGGGAGAGGTCCGGGGAGCTGTTTTTT. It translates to CASSFRERSGELFF.

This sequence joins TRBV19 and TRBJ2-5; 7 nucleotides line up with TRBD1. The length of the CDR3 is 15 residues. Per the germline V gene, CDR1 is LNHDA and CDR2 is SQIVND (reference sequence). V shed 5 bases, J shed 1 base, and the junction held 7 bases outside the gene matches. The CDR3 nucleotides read TGTGCCAGTAGTGGTTCTGGGACAGCCCAAGAGACCCAGTACTTC. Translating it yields CASSGSGTAQETQYF.

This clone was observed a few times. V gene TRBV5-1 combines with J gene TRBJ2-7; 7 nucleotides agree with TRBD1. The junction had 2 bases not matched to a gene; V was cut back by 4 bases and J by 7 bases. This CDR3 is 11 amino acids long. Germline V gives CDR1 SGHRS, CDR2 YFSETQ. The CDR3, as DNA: TGCGCCAGCAGCCCGGACAGGGAGCAGTACTTC. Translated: CASSPDREQYF.

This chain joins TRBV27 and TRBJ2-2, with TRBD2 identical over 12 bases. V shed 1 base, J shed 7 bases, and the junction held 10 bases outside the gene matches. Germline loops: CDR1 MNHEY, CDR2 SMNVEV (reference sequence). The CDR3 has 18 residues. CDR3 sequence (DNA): TGTGCCAGCAGTTTATTCCCCCCAGGGACTAGCGGGCGCGGGGAGCTGTTTTTT. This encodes CASSLFPPGTSGRGELFF.

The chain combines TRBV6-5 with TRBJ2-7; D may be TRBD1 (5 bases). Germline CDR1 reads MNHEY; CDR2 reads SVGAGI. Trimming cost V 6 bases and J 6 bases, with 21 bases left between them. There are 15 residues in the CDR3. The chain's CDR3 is CASSPFGQGKGEQYF. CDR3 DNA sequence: TGTGCCAGCAGCCCTTTCGGGCAGGGAAAGGGCGAGCAGTACTTC.

CDR3 in amino acids: CASSLGQGETDTQYF. DNA of the CDR3: TGTGCCAGCAGCTTGGGACAGGGAGAAACGGATACGCAGTATTTT. This chain uses TRBV7-6 with TRBJ2-3; 9 bases are a match to TRBD1. Germline trimming cut 3 bases from V and 6 bases from J; bases unmatched to any gene: 7. The germline V gene encodes CDR1 SGHVS and CDR2 FNYEAQ. The CDR3 has 15 amino acids.